A single sample gave rise to the 21 T cell receptor beta chains below, sequenced in a study of CD8 T cells in ankylosing spondylitis. Study results and caveats: For ankylosing spondylitis blood, a TCR beta motif of roughly 8 highly homologous variants appeared characteristic.

The antigens these receptors bind are not known. MiXCR was run by TCRdb on the 5' RACE reads, yielding one entry per CDR3 protein. The profile covers 200,000 to 250,000 distinct CDR3 sequences, with 15% to 20% appearing a single time and about two fifths taken by the ten largest. The source material was blood, either unsorted or a sorted T cell fraction (not recorded which). The receptors derive from a male donor with ankylosing spondylitis.

The sample holds a few counts of this clonotype. The chain has TRBV24-1 and TRBJ2-7, with no clear D. Germline V CDR1 and CDR2: KGHDR, SFDVKD. Between the trimmed V and J ends, which lost 2 bases and 2 bases, there was a span of 9 bases. This CDR3 comprises 14 residues. CDR3 amino acids: CATSDYQLPYEQYF. DNA for the CDR3: TGTGCCACCAGTGATTACCAACTACCCTACGAGCAGTACTTC.

This clonotype was seen ten or more times. This rearrangement joins TRBV13 to TRBJ2-1; unclear D gene. The CDR3 length is 15 residues. Trimming removed 5 bases at V and 0 bases at J, with 11 bases between. Germline lookup yields CDR1 PRHDT and CDR2 FYEKMQ (reference sequence). Here the CDR3 DNA reads TGTGCCAGCAGCCCTGCTCTGAGCTCCTACAATGAGCAGTTCTTC. Translation gives CASSPALSSYNEQFF.

The DNA for the CDR3 is TGTGCCAGCAGCGATCGTGCGGGGGTGAACACTGAAGCTTTCTTT. Protein sequence: CASSDRAGVNTEAFF. J is TRBJ1-1 and V is TRBV9; D is possibly TRBD1 (5 bases). From germline, CDR1 is SGDLS and CDR2 YYNGEE. The CDR3 length is 15 residues. V was pared by 3 bases and J by 0 bases, with 12 bases between.

The rearrangement joins TRBV24-1 to TRBJ2-1; a weak D match, TRBD2 (5 bases). Germline V gene data show CDR1 as KGHDR and CDR2 as SFDVKD. V lost 5 bases, J lost 4 bases, and 14 bases lay in between. This CDR3 region has 15 residues. DNA of the CDR3: TGTGCCACCAGTGTTCGGGGTAGCGTGTACAATGAGCAGTTCTTC. Protein sequence: CATSVRGSVYNEQFF.

This chain's CDR3 is CASSIASSNQPQHF. In DNA form, the CDR3 reads TGTGCCAGTAGTATAGCCAGTAGCAATCAGCCCCAGCATTTT. This chain connects TRBV19 to TRBJ1-5; D is undetermined. This CDR3 contains 14 residues. Germline CDR1 LNHDA, CDR2 SQIVND (reference sequence). Trimming removed 1 base from V and 0 bases from J, with 4 bases in between.

The chain uses TRBV4-1 and TRBJ2-2; the D gene could be TRBD1 or TRBD2 (5 bases each). This CDR3 has 17 residues. V shed 4 bases and J shed 6 bases, with 21 bases lying between them. Germline V gene lookup returns CDR1 MGHRA and CDR2 YSYEKL. The CDR3 DNA reads TGCGCCAGCAGCCCCCTCGTGAGGGGCCGGATCCCCGGGGAGCTGTTTTTT. It translates to CASSPLVRGRIPGELFF.

The rearrangement joins TRBV29-1 to TRBJ2-3, with D unresolved. This CDR3 has 16 residues. V lost 4 bases to trimming and J lost 4 bases, with 21 bases between them. In germline, CDR1 is SQVTM, CDR2 ANQGSEA. The CDR3 DNA is TGCAGCGTTGTACCCACGGGCCGCGAAGGCGCAGATACGCAGTATTTT. This codes for CSVVPTGREGADTQYF.

The chain couples TRBV20-1 to TRBJ2-3, with 7 bases identical to TRBD1. Trimming at V came to 0 bases and at J to 1 base, leaving 7 bases not matched to a gene. The germline gives CDR1 DFQATT, CDR2 SNEGSKA (reference sequence). The CDR3 contains 16 residues. The CDR3 DNA is TGCAGTGCTAGAGATTGGGACAGCGAGGGCACAGATACGCAGTATTTT. It codes for CSARDWDSEGTDTQYF.

V is TRBV5-1 and J is TRBJ2-3; D is unclear. The CDR3 runs to 16 residues. The V gene lost 0 bases and the J gene lost 0 bases, with 11 bases spanning the gap. Germline V gives CDR1 SGHRS, CDR2 YFSETQ. Here the CDR3 reads CASSLVPGPSTDTQYF. The DNA of the CDR3 is TGCGCCAGCAGCTTGGTCCCTGGACCCAGCACAGATACGCAGTATTTT.

Ten or more counts support this clonotype. This chain uses TRBV28 with TRBJ2-1; 10 bases are a match to TRBD2. CDR3 length equals 16 residues. The germline gives CDR1 MDHEN, CDR2 SYDVKM. The trim removed 1 base at V and 6 bases at J, leaving 6 bases unmatched. The CDR3 DNA is TGTGCCAGCAGTTTATTTCTAGCGGGAGAAGGCAATGAGCAGTTCTTC. Its translation: CASSLFLAGEGNEQFF.

This clonotype was counted many times. CDR3 protein: CASSQMGGTGANEQFF. The CDR3 DNA is TGCGCCAGCAGCCAAATGGGCGGAACAGGGGCAAATGAGCAGTTCTTC. The V gene is TRBV4-1, the J gene TRBJ2-1, with 7 bases fitting TRBD1. Germline CDR1 reads MGHRA; CDR2 reads YSYEKL. This CDR3 is built from 16 residues. V was pared by 2 bases and J by 7 bases, with 11 bases of the junction left unmatched.

The J gene is TRBJ2-7, the V gene TRBV2; D remains unclear. Looked up from germline, CDR1 is SNHLY and CDR2 is FYNNEI. The V end was cut by 1 base, the J end by 2 bases, with 6 bases between. The CDR3 has 13 residues. CDR3 DNA: TGTGCCAGCAGTGAAGGTCCAGCCTACGAGCAGTACTTC. This sequence encodes CASSEGPAYEQYF.

The J gene is TRBJ1-1, the V gene TRBV30; D is undetermined. The CDR3 has 11 amino acids. V was pared by 5 bases and J by 1 base, with 5 bases between. CDR1 is GTSNPN, CDR2 SVGIG, per germline (reference sequence). The CDR3 region has the DNA TGTGCCTGGGCAGAGAACACTGAAGCTTTCTTT. Encoded protein: CAWAENTEAFF. Supplemented by reference TRBV30 and TRBJ1-1, the full variable domain reads SQTIHQWPATLVQPVGSPLSLECTVEGTSNPNLYWYRQAAGRGLQLLFYSVGIGQISSEVPQNLSASRPQDRQFILSSKKLLLSDSGFYLCAWAENTEAFFGQGTRLTVV.

V gene TRBV4-2 combines with J gene TRBJ2-2; D call uncertain. The CDR3 is 16 residues long. The V end lost 0 bases, the J end lost 4 bases, and 12 bases lay between the germline ends. Looked up from germline, CDR1 is LGHNA and CDR2 is YNFKEQ. The chain's CDR3 is CASSQEFQVITGELFF. The CDR3 DNA is TGTGCCAGCAGCCAAGAGTTCCAGGTGATCACCGGGGAGCTGTTTTTT.

This clonotype was observed a few times. V gene TRBV5-1 combines with J gene TRBJ2-7; TRBD1 matches at 8 bases. The CDR3 loop spans 15 amino acids. V lost 4 bases, J lost 3 bases, and 9 bases stayed unmatched. Germline-derived CDR1 and CDR2 are SGHRS and YFSETQ. The CDR3 DNA sequence: TGCGCCAGCAGCCCGACGACAGGGGCGGTCTACGAGCAGTACTTC. Encoded protein: CASSPTTGAVYEQYF.

This chain uses TRBV9 with TRBJ2-3; D unclear. V dropped 0 bases and J dropped 5 bases, with 7 bases sitting between them. This CDR3 region has 13 residues. Germline CDR1 and CDR2: SGDLS and YYNGEE. CDR3 residues: CASSVAAGDTQYF. The CDR3 coding sequence is TGTGCCAGCAGCGTAGCGGCCGGAGATACGCAGTATTTT.

The chain employs TRBV7-3 and TRBJ2-1, with 11 bases that match TRBD2. Germline V CDR1 and CDR2: SGHTA, FQGTGA. V lost 4 bases to trimming and J lost 10 bases; unmatched junction nucleotides: 6. This CDR3 is built from 14 residues. The CDR3 here is CASSYSGGAWEQFF. CDR3 sequence (DNA): TGTGCCAGCAGCTATAGCGGGGGGGCTTGGGAGCAGTTCTTC.

The genes are TRBV20-1 and TRBJ2-1, with D perhaps TRBD1 (6 bases). CDR1 and CDR2 (germline): DFQATT, SNEGSKA (reference sequence). V lost 6 bases and J 6 bases, leaving 18 bases between the germline ends. CDR3 length: 14 amino acids. In DNA, the CDR3 is TGCAGTGCGGACCGGGACACCCCCCCCAATGAGCAGTTCTTC. Encoded protein: CSADRDTPPNEQFF.

The chain employs TRBV10-3 and TRBJ1-2; no firm D call. The CDR3 covers 13 residues. Germline loops: CDR1 ENHRY, CDR2 SYGVKD. The ends were cut back, 0 bases at V and 10 bases at J, with 12 bases in the middle. Written as DNA, the CDR3 is TGTGCCATCAGTGAGTCGGCCTTAACATTCTACACCTTC. Translation: CAISESALTFYTF.

This clonotype was seen only a few times. The chain links TRBV12-3 or TRBV12-4 to TRBJ1-1, with D unclear. This CDR3 region has 11 residues. V was shortened by 5 bases and J by 6 bases, with 7 bases between the two germline ends. CDR3 sequence reads: CASSLNPEAFF. In DNA form, the CDR3 reads TGTGCCAGCAGTCTCAACCCTGAAGCTTTCTTT.

This clonotype was recorded a few times. V is TRBV20-1 and J is TRBJ1-1; unclear D gene. Germline V gene sequence: CDR1 DFQATT, CDR2 SNEGSKA (reference sequence). The CDR3 has 12 amino acids. Trimming stripped 7 bases from V and 1 base from J, with 10 bases between. The CDR3 nucleotides read TGCAGTGTATGGACGGCGAACACTGAAGCTTTCTTT. It specifies CSVWTANTEAFF.